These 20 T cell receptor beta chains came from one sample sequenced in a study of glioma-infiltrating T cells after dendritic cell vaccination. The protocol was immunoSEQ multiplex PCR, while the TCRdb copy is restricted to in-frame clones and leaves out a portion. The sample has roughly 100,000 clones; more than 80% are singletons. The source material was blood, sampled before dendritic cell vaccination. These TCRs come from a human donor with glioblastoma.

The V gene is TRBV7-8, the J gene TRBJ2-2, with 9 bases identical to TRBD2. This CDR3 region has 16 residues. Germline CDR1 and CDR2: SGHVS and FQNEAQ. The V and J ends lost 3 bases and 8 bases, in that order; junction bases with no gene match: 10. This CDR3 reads CASSLLAGGNVGELFF. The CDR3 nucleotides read TGTGCCAGCAGCTTGTTGGCGGGGGGGAACGTAGGGGAGCTGTTTTTT.

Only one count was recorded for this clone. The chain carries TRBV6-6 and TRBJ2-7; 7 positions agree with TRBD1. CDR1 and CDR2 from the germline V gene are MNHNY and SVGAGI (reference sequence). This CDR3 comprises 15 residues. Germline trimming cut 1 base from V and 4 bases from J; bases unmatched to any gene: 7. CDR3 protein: CASSYWPQGVYEQYF. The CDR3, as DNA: TGTGCCAGCAGTTACTGGCCGCAGGGGGTTTACGAGCAGTACTTC.

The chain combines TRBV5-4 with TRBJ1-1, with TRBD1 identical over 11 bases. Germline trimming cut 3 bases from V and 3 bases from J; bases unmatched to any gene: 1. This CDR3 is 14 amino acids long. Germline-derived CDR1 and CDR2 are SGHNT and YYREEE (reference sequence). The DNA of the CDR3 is TGTGCCAGCAGCTCGGGACAGGGGGACACTGAAGCTTTCTTT. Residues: CASSSGQGDTEAFF.

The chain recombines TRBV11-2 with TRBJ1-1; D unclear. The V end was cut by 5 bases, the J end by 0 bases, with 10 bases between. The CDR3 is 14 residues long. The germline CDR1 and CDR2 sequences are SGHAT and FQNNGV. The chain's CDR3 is CASSARIMNTEAFF. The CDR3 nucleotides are TGTGCCAGCAGCGCGCGAATCATGAACACTGAAGCTTTCTTT.

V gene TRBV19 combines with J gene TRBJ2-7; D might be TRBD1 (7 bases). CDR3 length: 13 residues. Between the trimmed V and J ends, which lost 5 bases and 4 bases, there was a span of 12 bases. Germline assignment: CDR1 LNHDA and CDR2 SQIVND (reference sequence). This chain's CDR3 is CASSFAGGYEQYF. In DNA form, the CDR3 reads TGTGCCAGTAGTTTCGCAGGGGGGTACGAGCAGTACTTC.

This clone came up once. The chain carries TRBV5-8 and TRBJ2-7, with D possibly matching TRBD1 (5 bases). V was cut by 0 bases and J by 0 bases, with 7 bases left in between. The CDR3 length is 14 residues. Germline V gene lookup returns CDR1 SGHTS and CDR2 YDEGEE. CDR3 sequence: CASSLDRNSYEQYF. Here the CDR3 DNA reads TGTGCCAGCAGCTTGGACAGGAACTCCTACGAGCAGTACTTC.

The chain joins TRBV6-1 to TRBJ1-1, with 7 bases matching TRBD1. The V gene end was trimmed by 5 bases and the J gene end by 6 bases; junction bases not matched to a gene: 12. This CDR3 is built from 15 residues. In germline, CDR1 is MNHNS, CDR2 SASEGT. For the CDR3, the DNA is TGTGCCAGCAGTTCTTTCGGACAGGTTGGACCTGAAGCTTTCTTT. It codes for CASSSFGQVGPEAFF.

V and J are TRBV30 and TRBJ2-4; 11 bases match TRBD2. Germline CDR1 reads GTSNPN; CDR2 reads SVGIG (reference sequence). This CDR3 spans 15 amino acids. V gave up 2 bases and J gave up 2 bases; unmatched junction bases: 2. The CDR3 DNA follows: TGTGCCTGGAGTATAGCGGGGGGGACCAAAAACATTCAGTACTTC. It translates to CAWSIAGGTKNIQYF. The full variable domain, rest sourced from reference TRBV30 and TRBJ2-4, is SQTIHQWPATLVQPVGSPLSLECTVEGTSNPNLYWYRQAAGRGLQLLFYSVGIGQISSEVPQNLSASRPQDRQFILSSKKLLLSDSGFYLCAWSIAGGTKNIQYFGAGTRLSVL.

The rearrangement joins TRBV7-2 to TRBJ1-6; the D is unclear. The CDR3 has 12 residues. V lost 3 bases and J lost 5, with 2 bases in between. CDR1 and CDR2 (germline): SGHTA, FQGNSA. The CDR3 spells CASSFNNSPLHF. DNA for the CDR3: TGTGCCAGCAGCTTCAATAATTCACCCCTCCACTTT.

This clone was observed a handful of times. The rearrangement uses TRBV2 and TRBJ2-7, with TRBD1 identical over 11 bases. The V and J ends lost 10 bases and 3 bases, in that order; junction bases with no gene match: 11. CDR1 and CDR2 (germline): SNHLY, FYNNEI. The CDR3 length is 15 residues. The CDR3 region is CAIRNSGTGGYEQYF. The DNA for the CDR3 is TGTGCCATCAGAAATTCCGGGACAGGGGGCTACGAGCAGTACTTC.

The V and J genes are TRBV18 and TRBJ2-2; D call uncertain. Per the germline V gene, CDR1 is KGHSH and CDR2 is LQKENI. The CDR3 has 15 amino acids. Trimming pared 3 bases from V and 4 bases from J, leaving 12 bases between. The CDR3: CASSPVTPSTGELFF. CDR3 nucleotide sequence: TGTGCCAGCTCACCTGTGACACCTTCCACCGGGGAGCTGTTTTTT.

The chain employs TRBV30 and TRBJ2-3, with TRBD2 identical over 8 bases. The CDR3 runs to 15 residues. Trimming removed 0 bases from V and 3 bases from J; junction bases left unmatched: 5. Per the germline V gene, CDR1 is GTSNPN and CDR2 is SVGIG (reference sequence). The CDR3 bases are TGTGCCTGGAGTGTGGGAGCGGGGGCAACAGATACGCAGTATTTT. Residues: CAWSVGAGATDTQYF. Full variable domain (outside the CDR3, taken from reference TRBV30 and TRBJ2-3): SQTIHQWPATLVQPVGSPLSLECTVEGTSNPNLYWYRQAAGRGLQLLFYSVGIGQISSEVPQNLSASRPQDRQFILSSKKLLLSDSGFYLCAWSVGAGATDTQYFGPGTRLTVL.

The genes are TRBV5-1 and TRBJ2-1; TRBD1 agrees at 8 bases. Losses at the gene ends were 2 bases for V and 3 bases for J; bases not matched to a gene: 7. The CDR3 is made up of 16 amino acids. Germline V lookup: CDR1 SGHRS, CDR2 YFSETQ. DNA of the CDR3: TGCGCCAGCAGCTTAGGTGTTGGGACAGGCTACAATGAGCAGTTCTTC. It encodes CASSLGVGTGYNEQFF.

DNA of the CDR3: TGCGCCAGCAGCCCCTCCGGGACAGGGGACATGAACACTGAAGCTTTCTTT. Amino acid sequence: CASSPSGTGDMNTEAFF. The J gene is TRBJ1-1, the V gene TRBV5-1; 10 bases agree with TRBD1. The ends lost 4 bases at V and 0 bases at J; junction bases unmatched: 9. Per germline, CDR1 SGHRS and CDR2 YFSETQ. This CDR3 spans 17 amino acids.

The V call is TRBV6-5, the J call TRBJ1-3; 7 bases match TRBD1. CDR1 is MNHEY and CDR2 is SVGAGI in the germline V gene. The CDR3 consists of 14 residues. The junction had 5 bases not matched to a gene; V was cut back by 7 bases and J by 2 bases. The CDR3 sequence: CASIDRVTGNTIYF. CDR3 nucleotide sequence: TGTGCCAGCATCGACAGGGTCACTGGAAACACCATATATTTT.

In nucleotides, the CDR3 is TGTGCCAGCAGCCCACGTGGGACAGGGGTATACTATAATTCACCCCTCCACTTT. It is translated as CASSPRGTGVYYNSPLHF. The chain carries TRBV7-9 and TRBJ1-6; 10 bases fit TRBD1. The length of the CDR3 is 18 residues. Per germline, CDR1 SEHNR and CDR2 FQNEAQ (reference sequence). The V segment lost 5 bases and the J segment 3 bases; nucleotides outside the gene matches: 10.

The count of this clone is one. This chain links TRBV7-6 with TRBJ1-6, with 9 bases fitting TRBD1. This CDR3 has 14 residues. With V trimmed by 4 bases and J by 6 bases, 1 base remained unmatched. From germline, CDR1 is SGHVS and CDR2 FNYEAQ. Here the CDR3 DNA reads TGTGCCAGCAGCTCGGACAGGGGTAATTCACCCCTCCACTTT. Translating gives CASSSDRGNSPLHF.

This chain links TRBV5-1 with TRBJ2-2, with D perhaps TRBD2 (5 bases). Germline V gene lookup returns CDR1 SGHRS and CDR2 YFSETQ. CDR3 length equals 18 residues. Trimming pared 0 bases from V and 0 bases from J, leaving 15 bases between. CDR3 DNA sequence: TGCGCCAGCAGCTTGGGCTTCGGGATTGGGTCGAACACCGGGGAGCTGTTTTTT. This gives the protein CASSLGFGIGSNTGELFF.

The CDR3 DNA sequence: TGTGCCAGCAAAGGACTAGCGGTAATAACGGAGACCCAGTACTTC. It is translated as CASKGLAVITETQYF. This chain uses TRBV2 with TRBJ2-5; 10 bases line up with TRBD2. J was trimmed by 5 bases and V by 7 bases; bases with no gene match: 10. Germline V CDR1 and CDR2: SNHLY, FYNNEI. This CDR3 is 15 amino acids long.

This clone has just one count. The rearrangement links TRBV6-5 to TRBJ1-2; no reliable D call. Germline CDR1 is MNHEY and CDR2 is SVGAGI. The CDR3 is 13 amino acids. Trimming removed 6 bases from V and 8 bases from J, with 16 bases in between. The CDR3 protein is CASSNERVWGYTF. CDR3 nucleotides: TGTGCCAGCAGCAACGAGAGGGTCTGGGGCTACACCTTC.